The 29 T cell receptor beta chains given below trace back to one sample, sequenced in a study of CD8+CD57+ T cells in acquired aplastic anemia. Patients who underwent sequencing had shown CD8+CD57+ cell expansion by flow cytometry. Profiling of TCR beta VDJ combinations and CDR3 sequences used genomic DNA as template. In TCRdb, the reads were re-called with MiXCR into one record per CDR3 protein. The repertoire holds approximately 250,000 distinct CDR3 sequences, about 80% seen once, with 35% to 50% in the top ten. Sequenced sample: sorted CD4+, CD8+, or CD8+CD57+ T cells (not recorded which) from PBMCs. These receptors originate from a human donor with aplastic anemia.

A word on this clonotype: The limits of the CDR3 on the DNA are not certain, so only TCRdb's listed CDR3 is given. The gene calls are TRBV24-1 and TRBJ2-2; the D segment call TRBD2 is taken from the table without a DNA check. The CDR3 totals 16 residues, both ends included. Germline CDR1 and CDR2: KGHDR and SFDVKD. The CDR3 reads CATGDGRAPNSTSGRF.

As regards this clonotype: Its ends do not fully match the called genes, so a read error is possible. CDR3 in amino acids: CASGFGGGYYVEYF. CDR3 sequence (DNA): TGTGCCAGCGGCTTCGGCGGGGGTTACTACGTGGAGTACTTC. The chain carries TRBV7-2 and TRBJ2-7; 7 nucleotides line up with TRBD2. The germline CDR1 and CDR2 sequences are SGHTA and FQGNSA. The CDR3 is 14 amino acids. The complete variable domain, with remaining parts taken from reference TRBV7-2 and TRBJ2-7, reads GAGVSQSPSNKVTEKGKDVELRCDPISGHTALYWYRQSLGQGLEFLIYFQGNSAPDKSGLPSDRFSAERTGGSVSTLTIQRTQQEDSAVYLCASGFGGGYYVEYFGPGTRLTVT.

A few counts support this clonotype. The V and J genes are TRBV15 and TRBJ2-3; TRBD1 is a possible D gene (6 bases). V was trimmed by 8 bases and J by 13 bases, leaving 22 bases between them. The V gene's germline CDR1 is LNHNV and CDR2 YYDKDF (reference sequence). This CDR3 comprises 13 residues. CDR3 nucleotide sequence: TGTGCCACCGGGGGCCGGGGCCTAGCTAAGGAGTATTTT. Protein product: CATGGRGLAKEYF.

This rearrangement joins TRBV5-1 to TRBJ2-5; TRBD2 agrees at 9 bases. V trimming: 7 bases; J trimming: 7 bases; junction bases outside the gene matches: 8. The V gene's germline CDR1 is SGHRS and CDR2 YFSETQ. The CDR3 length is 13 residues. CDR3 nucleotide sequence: TGCGCCAGCGCACAGCGGGAGGTGGGGACCCAGTACTTC. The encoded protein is CASAQREVGTQYF.

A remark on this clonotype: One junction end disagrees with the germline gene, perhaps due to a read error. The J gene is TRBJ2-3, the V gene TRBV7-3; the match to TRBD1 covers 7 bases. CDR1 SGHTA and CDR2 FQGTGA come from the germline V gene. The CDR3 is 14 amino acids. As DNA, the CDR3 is TGTGCCAGCAGCTTGGCACAGGGGATGGTCGCGCCGGGGTTT. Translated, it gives CASSLAQGMVAPGF.

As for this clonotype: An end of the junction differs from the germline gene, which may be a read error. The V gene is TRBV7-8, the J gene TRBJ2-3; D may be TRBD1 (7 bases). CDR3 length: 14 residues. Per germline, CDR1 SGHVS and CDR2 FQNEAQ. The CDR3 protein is CASSFHGGGTALSF. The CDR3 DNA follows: TGTGCCAGCAGCTTTCATGGAGGCGGGACAGCGCTTTCCTTT. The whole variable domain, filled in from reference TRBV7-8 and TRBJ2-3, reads GAGVSQSPRYKVAKRGQDVALRCDPISGHVSLFWYQQALGQGPEFLTYFQNEAQLDKSGLPSDRFFAERPEGSVSTLKIQRTQQEDSAVYLCASSFHGGGTALSFGPGTRLTVL.

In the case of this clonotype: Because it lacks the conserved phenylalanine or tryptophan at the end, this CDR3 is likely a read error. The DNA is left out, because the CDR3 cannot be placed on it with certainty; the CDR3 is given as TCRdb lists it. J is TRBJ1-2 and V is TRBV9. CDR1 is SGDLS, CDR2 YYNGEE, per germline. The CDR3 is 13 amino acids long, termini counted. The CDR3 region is CASSLGLQIGYFV.

CDR3 bases: TGTGCCAGCAGCTTGACAGGCAGCGCCGACTATGGCTACTTC. Its protein is CASSLTGSADYGYF. The chain uses TRBV7-2 and TRBJ2-5, with D maybe TRBD1 (6 bases). V was cut by 3 bases and J by 14 bases, with 22 bases left in between. The CDR3 sequence is 14 residues long. Germline CDR1 SGHTA, CDR2 FQGNSA. Full variable domain (rest looked up from reference TRBV7-2 and TRBJ2-5): GAGVSQSPSNKVTEKGKDVELRCDPISGHTALYWYRQSLGQGLEFLIYFQGNSAPDKSGLPSDRFSAERTGGSVSTLTIQRTQQEDSAVYLCASSLTGSADYGYFGPGTRLLVL.

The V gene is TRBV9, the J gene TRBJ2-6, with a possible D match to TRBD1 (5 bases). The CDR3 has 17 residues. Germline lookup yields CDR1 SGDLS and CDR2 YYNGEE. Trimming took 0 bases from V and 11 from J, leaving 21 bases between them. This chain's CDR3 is CASSVGGSRNQPHVLTF. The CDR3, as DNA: TGTGCCAGCAGCGTAGGGGGCTCGAGAAATCAGCCCCACGTCCTGACTTTC. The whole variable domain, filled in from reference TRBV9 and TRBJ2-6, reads DSGVTQTPKHLITATGQRVTLRCSPRSGDLSVYWYQQSLDQGLQFLIQYYNGEERAKGNILERFSAQQFPDLHSELNLSSLELGDSALYFCASSVGGSRNQPHVLTFGAGSRLTVL.

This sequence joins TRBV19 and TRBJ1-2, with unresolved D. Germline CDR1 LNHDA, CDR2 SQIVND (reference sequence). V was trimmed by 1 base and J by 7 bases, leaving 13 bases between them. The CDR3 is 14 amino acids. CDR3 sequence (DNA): TGTGCCAGTAGTATAGCCTCTGGGTTGCTTGGCTACACCTTC. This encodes CASSIASGLLGYTF.

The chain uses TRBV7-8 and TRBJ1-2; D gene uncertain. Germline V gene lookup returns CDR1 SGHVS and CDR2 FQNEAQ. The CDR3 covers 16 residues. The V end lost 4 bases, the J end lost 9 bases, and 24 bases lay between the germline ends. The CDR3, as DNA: TGTGCCAGCAGCTCAGGACTAGCTCCAGATACGCAGTGCTACACCTTC. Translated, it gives CASSSGLAPDTQCYTF.

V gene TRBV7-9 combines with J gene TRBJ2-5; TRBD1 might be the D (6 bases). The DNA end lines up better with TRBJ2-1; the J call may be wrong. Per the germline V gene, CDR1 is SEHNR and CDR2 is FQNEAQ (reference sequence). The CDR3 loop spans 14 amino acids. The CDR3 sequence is CASSTGTGHNEQFF. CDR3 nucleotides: TGTGCCAGCAGCACCGGCACAGGGCACAATGAGCAGTTCTTC.

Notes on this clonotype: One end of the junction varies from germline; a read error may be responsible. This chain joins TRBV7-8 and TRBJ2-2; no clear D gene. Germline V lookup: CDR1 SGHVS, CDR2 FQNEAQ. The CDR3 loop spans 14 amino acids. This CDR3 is CASSQEQTSCNEQF. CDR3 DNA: TGTGCCAGCAGCCAAGAACAGACATCCTGCAATGAGCAGTTT. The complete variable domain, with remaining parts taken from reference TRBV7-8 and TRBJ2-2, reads GAGVSQSPRYKVAKRGQDVALRCDPISGHVSLFWYQQALGQGPEFLTYFQNEAQLDKSGLPSDRFFAERPEGSVSTLKIQRTQQEDSAVYLCASSQEQTSCNEQFGEGSRLTVL.

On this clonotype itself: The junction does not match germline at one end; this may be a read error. In nucleotides, the CDR3 is TGTGCCAGCACCTTAGAGAGAAGCGCCGCTAGCGCCAACGAGTTCTTC. Encoded protein: CASTLERSAASANEFF. V gene TRBV7-6 combines with J gene TRBJ2-1; TRBD2 might be the D (6 bases). This CDR3 is built from 16 residues. CDR1 and CDR2 from the germline V gene are SGHVS and FNYEAQ.

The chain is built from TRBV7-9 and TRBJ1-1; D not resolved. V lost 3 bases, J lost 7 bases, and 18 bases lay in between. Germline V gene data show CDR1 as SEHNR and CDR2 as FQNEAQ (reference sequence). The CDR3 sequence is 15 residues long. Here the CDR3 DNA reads TGTGCCAGCAGCTTTCAAAGCAGCGGGGAAGATGAAGCTTTCTTT. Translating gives CASSFQSSGEDEAFF.

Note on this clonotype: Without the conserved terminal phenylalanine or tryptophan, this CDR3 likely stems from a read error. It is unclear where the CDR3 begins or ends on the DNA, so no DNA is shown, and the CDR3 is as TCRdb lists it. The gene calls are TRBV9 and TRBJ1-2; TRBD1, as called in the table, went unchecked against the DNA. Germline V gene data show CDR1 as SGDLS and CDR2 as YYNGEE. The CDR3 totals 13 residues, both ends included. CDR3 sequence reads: CASSKGQDTEYFV.

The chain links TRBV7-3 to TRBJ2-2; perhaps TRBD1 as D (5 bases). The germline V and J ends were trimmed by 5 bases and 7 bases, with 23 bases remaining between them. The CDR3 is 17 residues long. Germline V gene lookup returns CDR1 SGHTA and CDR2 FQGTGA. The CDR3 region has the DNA TGTGCCAGCAGCCAAATCCAGAGACAGATTCGTAACGGGGAGCTGTTTTTT. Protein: CASSQIQRQIRNGELFF. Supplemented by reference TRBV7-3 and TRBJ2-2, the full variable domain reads GAGVSQTPSNKVTEKGKYVELRCDPISGHTALYWYRQSLGQGPEFLIYFQGTGAADDSGLPNDRFFAVRPEGSVSTLKIQRTERGDSAVYLCASSQIQRQIRNGELFFGEGSRLTVL.

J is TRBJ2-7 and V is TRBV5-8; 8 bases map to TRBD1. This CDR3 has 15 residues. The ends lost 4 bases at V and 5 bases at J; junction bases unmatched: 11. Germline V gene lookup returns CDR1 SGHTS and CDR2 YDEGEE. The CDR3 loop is CASSQTTGQADEQYF. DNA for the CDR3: TGTGCCAGCAGCCAAACTACGGGACAGGCTGACGAGCAGTACTTC.

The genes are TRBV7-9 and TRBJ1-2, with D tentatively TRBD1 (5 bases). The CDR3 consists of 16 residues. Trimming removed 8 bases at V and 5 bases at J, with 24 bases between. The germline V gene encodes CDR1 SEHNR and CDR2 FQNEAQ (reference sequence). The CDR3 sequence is CASRVEREGLVYGYTF. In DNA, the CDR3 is TGTGCCAGCCGCGTGGAGAGGGAGGGGCTCGTATATGGCTACACCTTC.

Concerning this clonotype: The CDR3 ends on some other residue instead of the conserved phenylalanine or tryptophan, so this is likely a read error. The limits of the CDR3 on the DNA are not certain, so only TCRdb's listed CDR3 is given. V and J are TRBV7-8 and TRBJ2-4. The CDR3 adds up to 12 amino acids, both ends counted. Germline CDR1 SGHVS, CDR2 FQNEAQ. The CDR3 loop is CASRGAGNLDNL.

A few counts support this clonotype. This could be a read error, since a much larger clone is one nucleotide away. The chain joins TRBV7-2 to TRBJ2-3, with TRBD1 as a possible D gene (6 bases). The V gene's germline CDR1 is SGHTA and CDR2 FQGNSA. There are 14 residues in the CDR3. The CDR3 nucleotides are TGTGCCAGCAGCTTGACAGGAGGTCCCGATACGCACTATTTT. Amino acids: CASSLTGGPDTHYF.

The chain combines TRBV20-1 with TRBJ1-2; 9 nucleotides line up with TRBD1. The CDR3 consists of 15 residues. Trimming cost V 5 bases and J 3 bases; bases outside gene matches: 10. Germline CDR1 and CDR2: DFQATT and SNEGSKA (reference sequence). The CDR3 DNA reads TGCAGTGCTGACCCTGGACAGGGGATCGACTATGGCTACACCTTC. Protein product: CSADPGQGIDYGYTF.

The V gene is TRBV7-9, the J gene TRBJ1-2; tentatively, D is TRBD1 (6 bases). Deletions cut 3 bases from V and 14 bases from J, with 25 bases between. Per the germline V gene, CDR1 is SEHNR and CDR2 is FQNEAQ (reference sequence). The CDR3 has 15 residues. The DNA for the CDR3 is TGTGCCAGCAGCTTTCAAGGGAGCGGGGGGCGGAGACGGACCTTC. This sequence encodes CASSFQGSGGRRRTF.

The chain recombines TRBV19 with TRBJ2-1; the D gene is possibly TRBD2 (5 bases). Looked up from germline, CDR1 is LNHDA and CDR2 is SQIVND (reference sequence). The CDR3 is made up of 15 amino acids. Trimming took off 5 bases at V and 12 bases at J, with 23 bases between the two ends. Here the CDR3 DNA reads TGTGCCAGTAGTGTGGCAAGCGGAGCCTACAACGTGCAGTTCTTC. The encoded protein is CASSVASGAYNVQFF.

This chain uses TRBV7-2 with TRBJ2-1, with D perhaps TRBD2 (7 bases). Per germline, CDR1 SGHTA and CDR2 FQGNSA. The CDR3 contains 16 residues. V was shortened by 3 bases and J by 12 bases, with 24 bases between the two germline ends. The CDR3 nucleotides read TGTGCCAGCAGCTTCCAGAGAACCGGGGGGCGGGATGTGCAGTTCTTC. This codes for CASSFQRTGGRDVQFF.

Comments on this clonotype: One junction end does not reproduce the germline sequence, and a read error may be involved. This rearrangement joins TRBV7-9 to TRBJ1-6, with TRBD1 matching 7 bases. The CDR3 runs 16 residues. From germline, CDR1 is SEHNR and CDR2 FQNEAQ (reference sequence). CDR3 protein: CVSSQRDSGLNSPLHF. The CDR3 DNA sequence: TGTGTCAGCAGTCAACGGGACAGCGGTCTTAATTCACCCCTCCACTTT.

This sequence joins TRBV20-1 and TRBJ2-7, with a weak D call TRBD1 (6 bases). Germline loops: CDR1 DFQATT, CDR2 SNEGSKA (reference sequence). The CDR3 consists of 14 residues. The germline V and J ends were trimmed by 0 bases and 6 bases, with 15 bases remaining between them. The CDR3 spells CSARETGGGIEQYF. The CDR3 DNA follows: TGCAGTGCTAGAGAGACAGGTGGGGGAATCGAGCAGTACTTC.

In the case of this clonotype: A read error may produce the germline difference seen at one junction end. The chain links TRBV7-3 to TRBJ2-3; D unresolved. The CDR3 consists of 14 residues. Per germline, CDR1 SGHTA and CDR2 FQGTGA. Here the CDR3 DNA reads TGTGCTAGCAGCCTACAACCGGGCACCCGGGTCAAGTATTTT. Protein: CASSLQPGTRVKYF.

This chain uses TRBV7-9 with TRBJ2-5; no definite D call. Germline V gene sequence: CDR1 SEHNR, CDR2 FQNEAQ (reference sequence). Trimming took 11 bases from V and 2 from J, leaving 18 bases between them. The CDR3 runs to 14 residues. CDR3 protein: CACNPPAQQETQYF. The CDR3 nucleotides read TGTGCCTGCAACCCACCGGCACAGCAAGAGACCCAGTACTTC.